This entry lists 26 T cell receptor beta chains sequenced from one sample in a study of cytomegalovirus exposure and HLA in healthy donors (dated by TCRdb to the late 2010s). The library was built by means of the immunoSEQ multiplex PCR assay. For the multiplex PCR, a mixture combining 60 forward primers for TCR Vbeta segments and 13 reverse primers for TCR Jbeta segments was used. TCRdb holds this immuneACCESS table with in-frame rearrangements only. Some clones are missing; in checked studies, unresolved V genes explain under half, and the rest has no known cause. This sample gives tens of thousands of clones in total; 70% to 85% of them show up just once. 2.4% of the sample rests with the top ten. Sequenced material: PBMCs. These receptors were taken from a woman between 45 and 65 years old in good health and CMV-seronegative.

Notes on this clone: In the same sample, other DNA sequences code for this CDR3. The CDR3 is CASTWGSGSPLHF. The CDR3 DNA reads TGTGCCAGCACTTGGGGTTCGGGATCACCCCTCCACTTT. J is TRBJ1-6 and V is TRBV6-5; D is unclear. The CDR3 is 13 amino acids. The V and J ends lost 7 bases and 10 bases respectively, with 14 bases between them. Germline values: CDR1 MNHEY, CDR2 SVGAGI.

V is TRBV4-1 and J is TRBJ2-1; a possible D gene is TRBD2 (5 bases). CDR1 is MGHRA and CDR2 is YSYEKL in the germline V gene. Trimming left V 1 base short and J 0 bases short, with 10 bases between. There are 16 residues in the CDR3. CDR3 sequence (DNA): TGCGCCAGCAGCCAAGCCGCCGGGGACTCCTACAATGAGCAGTTCTTC. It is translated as CASSQAAGDSYNEQFF.

CDR3 coding DNA: TGTGCCAGCAGCGCCGGGACAGCAACTAATGAAAAACTGTTTTTT. The encoded protein is CASSAGTATNEKLFF. The chain employs TRBV9 and TRBJ1-4; TRBD1 matches at 7 bases. The germline V gene encodes CDR1 SGDLS and CDR2 YYNGEE. Losses at the gene ends were 3 bases for V and 0 bases for J; bases not matched to a gene: 2. The CDR3 contains 15 residues.

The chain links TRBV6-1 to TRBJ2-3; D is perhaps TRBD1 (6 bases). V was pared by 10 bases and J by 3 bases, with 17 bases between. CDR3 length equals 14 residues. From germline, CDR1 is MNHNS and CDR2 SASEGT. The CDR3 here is CATSRDILTDTQYF. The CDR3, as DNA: TGTGCCACCTCCCGGGACATATTGACAGATACGCAGTATTTT.

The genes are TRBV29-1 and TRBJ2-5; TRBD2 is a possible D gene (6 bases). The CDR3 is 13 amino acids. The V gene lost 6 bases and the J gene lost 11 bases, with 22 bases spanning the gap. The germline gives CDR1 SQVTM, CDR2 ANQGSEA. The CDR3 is CSVGFGGRWEQYF. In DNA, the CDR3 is TGCAGCGTGGGATTTGGAGGGAGATGGGAGCAGTACTTC.

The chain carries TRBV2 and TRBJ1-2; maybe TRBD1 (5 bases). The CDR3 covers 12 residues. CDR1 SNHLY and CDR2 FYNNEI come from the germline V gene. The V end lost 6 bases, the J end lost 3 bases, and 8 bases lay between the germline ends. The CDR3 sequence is CASRTVDYGYTF. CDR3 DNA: TGTGCCAGCAGGACAGTTGACTATGGCTACACCTTC.

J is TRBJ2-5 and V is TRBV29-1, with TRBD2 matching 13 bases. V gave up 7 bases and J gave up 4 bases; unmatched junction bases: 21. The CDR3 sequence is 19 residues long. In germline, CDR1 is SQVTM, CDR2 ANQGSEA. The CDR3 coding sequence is TGCAGCGGCTCCCGGACTAGCGGGAGTGTTTTTAATTTGTTAGAGACCCAGTACTTC. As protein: CSGSRTSGSVFNLLETQYF. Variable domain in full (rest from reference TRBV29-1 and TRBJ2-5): SAVISQKPSRDICQRGTSLTIQCQVDSQVTMMFWYRQQPGQSLTLIATANQGSEATYESGFVIDKFPISRPNLTFSTLTVSNMSPEDSSIYLCSGSRTSGSVFNLLETQYFGPGTRLLVL.

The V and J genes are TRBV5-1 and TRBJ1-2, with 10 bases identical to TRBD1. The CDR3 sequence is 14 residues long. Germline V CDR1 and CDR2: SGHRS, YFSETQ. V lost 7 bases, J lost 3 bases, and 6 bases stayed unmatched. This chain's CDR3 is CASSSGQGDYGYTF. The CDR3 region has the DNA TGCGCCAGCTCCTCTGGACAGGGGGACTATGGCTACACCTTC.

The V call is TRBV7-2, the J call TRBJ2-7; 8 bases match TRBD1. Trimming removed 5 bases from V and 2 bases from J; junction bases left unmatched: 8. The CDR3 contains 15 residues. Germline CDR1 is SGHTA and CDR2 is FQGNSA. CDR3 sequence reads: CASSPTGTGPYEQYV. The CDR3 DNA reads TGTGCCAGCAGCCCCACCGGGACAGGACCCTACGAGCAGTACGTC.

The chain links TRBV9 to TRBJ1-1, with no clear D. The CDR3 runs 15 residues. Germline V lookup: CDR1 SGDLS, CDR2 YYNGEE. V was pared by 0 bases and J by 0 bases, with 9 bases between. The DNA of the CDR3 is TGTGCCAGCAGCGTAGCACCTACCATGAACACTGAAGCTTTCTTT. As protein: CASSVAPTMNTEAFF.

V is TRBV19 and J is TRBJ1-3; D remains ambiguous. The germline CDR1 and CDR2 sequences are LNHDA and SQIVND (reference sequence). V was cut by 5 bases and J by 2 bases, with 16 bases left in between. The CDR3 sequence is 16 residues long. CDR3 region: CASSSKAWEAGNTIYF. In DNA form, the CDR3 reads TGTGCCAGTAGTTCGAAGGCCTGGGAGGCTGGAAACACCATATATTTT.

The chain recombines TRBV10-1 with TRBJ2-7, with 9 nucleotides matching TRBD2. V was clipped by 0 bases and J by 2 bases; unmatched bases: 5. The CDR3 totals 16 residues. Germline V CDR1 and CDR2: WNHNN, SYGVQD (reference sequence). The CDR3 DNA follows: TGCGCCAGCAGTGAGTCCAGCGGGAGGTCGGCCTACGAGCAGTACTTC. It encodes CASSESSGRSAYEQYF.

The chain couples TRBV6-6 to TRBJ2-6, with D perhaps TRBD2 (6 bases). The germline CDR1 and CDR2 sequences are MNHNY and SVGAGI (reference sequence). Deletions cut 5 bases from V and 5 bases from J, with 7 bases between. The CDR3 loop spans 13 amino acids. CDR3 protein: CASSSGWANVLTF. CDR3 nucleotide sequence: TGTGCCAGCAGTAGCGGGTGGGCCAACGTCCTGACTTTC.

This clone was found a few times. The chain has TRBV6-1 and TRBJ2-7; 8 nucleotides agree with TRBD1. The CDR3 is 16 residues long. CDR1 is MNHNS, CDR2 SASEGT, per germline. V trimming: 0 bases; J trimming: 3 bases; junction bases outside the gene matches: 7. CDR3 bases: TGTGCCAGCAGTGAAGCAGAGGACAGGGAATTCTACGAGCAGTACGTC. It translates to CASSEAEDREFYEQYV.

CDR3 region: CASSYRQGRDPAETQYF. CDR3 coding DNA: TGTGCCAGCAGCTATCGACAGGGGCGGGACCCGGCAGAGACCCAGTACTTC. The V and J genes are TRBV13 and TRBJ2-5, with 8 bases fitting TRBD1. Germline trimming cut 4 bases from V and 4 bases from J; bases unmatched to any gene: 14. Per the germline V gene, CDR1 is PRHDT and CDR2 is FYEKMQ (reference sequence). The CDR3 is made up of 17 amino acids.

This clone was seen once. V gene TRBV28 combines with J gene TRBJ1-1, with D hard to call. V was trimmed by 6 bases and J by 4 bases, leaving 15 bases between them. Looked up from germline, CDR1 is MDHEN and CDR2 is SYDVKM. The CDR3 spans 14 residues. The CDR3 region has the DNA TGTGCCAGCAGCCTCCCACAGAAAAGCACTGAAGCTTTCTTT. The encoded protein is CASSLPQKSTEAFF.

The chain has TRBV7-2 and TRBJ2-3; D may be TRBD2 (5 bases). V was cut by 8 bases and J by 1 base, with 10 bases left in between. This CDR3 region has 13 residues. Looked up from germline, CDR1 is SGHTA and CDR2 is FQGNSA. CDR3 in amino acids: CASALGGTDTQYF. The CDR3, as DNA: TGTGCCAGCGCTCTCGGGGGCACAGATACGCAGTATTTT.

CDR3 in amino acids: CASSVTALYQETQYF. DNA for the CDR3: TGTGCCAGCAGTGTCACCGCACTGTACCAAGAGACCCAGTACTTC. The chain employs TRBV6-1 and TRBJ2-5; no firm D call. Germline V lookup: CDR1 MNHNS, CDR2 SASEGT. V was pared by 4 bases and J by 0 bases, with 12 bases between. This CDR3 contains 15 residues.

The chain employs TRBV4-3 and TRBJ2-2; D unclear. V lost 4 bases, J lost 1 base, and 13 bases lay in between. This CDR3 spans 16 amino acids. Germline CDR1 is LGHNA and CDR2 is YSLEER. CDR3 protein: CASSPGMSGNTGELFF. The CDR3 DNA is TGCGCCAGCAGCCCCGGAATGTCAGGGAACACCGGGGAGCTGTTTTTT.

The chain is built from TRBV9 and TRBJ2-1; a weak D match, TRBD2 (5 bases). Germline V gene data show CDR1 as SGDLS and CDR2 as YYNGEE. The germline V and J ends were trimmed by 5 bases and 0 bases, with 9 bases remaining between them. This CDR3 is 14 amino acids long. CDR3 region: CASREVSSYNEQFF. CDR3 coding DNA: TGTGCCAGCAGGGAGGTAAGCTCCTACAATGAGCAGTTCTTC. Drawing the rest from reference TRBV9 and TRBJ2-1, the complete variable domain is DSGVTQTPKHLITATGQRVTLRCSPRSGDLSVYWYQQSLDQGLQFLIQYYNGEERAKGNILERFSAQQFPDLHSELNLSSLELGDSALYFCASREVSSYNEQFFGPGTRLTVL.

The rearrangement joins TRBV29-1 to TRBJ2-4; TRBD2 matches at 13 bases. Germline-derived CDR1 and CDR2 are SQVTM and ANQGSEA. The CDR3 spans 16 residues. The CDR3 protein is CSTTGLAGSNKNIQYF. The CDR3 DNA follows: TGCAGTACAACGGGACTAGCGGGAAGTAATAAAAACATTCAGTACTTC.

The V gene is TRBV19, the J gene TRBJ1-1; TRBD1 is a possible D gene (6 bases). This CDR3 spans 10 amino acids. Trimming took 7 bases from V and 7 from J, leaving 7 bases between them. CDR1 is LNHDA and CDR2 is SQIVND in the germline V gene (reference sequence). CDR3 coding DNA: TGTGCCAGTAAAGGGGGTGAAGCTTTCTTT. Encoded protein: CASKGGEAFF.

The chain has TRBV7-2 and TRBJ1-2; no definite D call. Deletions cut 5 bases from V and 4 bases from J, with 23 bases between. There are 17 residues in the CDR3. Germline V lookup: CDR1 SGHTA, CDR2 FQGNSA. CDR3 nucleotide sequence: TGTGCCAGCAGCAACCCCACTACGCGGCGAGTACCCTATGGCTACACCTTC. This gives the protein CASSNPTTRRVPYGYTF.

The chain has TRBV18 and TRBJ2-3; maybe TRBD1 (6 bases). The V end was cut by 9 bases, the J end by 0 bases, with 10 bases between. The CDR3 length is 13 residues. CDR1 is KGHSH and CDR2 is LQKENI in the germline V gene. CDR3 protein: CASGTSSTDTQYF. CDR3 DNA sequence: TGTGCCAGTGGGACATCTAGCACAGATACGCAGTATTTT.

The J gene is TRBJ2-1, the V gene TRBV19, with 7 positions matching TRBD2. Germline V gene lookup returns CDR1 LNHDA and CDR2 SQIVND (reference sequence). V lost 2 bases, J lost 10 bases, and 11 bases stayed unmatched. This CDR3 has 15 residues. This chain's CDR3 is CASSISAGVWSEQFF. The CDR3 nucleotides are TGTGCCAGTAGTATATCGGCGGGAGTATGGAGCGAGCAGTTCTTC.

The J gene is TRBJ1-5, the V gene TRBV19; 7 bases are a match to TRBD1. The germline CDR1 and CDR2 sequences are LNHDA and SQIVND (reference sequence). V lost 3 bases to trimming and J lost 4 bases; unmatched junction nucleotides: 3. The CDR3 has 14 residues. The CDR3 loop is CASSMTGRNQPQHF. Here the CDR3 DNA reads TGTGCCAGTAGTATGACAGGGAGGAATCAGCCCCAGCATTTT.